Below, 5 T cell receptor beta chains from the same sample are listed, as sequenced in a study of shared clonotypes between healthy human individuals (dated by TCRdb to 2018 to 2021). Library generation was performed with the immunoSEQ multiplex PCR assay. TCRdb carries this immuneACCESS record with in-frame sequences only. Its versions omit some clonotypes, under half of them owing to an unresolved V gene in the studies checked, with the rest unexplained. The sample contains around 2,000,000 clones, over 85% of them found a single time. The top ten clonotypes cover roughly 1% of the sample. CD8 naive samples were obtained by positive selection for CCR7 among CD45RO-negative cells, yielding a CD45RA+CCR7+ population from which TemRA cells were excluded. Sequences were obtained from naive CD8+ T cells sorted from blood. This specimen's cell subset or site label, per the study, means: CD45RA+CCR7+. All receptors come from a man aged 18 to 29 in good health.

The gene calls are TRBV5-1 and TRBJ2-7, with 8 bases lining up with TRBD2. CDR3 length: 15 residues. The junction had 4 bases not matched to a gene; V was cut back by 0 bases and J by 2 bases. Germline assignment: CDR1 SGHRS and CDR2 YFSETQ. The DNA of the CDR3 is TGCGCCAGCAGCTTGGAAACGGGACTAGCCTACGAGCAGTACTTC. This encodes CASSLETGLAYEQYF.

The CDR3 DNA reads TGTGCCAGCTCACCAGGGTGGGGTGACAGCCTCTCCTACAATGAGCAGTTCTTC. It codes for CASSPGWGDSLSYNEQFF. The chain has TRBV18 and TRBJ2-1, with D maybe TRBD1 (5 bases). Germline V gives CDR1 KGHSH, CDR2 LQKENI. V lost 2 bases and J lost 0, with 17 bases in between. This CDR3 spans 18 amino acids. Full variable domain (outside the CDR3, taken from reference TRBV18 and TRBJ2-1): NAGVMQNPRHLVRRRGQEARLRCSPMKGHSHVYWYRQLPEEGLKFMVYLQKENIIDESGMPKERFSAEFPKEGPSILRIQQVVRGDSAAYFCASSPGWGDSLSYNEQFFGPGTRLTVL.

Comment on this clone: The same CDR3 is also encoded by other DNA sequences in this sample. CDR3 sequence: CASSLRGQETQYF. The DNA for the CDR3 is TGTGCCAGCAGCTTACGCGGCCAAGAGACCCAGTACTTC. J is TRBJ2-5 and V is TRBV5-4, with no clear D. The CDR3 covers 13 residues. The germline V gene encodes CDR1 SGHNT and CDR2 YYREEE (reference sequence). The V gene lost 2 bases and the J gene lost 1 base, with 6 bases spanning the gap.

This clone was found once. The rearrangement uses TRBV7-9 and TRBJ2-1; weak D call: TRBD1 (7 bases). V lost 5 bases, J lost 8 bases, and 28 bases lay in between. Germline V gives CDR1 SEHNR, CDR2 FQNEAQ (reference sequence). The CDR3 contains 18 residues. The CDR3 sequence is CASSPWDRGLTQADEQFF. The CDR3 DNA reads TGTGCCAGCAGCCCCTGGGACAGAGGACTAACCCAGGCCGATGAGCAGTTCTTC.

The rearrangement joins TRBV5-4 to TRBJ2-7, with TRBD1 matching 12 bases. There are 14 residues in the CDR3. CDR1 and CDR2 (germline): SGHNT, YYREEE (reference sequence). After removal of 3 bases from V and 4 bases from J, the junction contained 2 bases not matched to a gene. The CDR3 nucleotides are TGTGCCAGCAGCTGGGACAGGGGGCAGTACGAGCAGTACTTC. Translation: CASSWDRGQYEQYF. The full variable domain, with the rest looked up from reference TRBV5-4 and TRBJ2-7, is ETGVTQSPTHLIKTRGQQVTLRCSSQSGHNTVSWYQQALGQGPQFIFQYYREEENGRGNFPPRFSGLQFPNYSSELNVNALELDDSALYLCASSWDRGQYEQYFGPGTRLTVT.